This T cell receptor beta chain originates from a study of monozygotic twins with inflammatory bowel disease. TCRdb reprocessed the 5' RACE reads, keeping one entry per CDR3 protein, no DNA. The record lists approximately 400,000 distinct CDR3 sequences, of which the ten most abundant hold 2% to 3%. This CDR3 region has 13 residues. The germline V gene has CDR1 KGHSH and CDR2 LQKENI. Blood samples of less than 3 ml were drawn from every donor. The sequence derives from a human donor with ulcerative colitis or Crohn's disease, or a healthy co-twin of an affected twin (not recorded which). The chain employs TRBV18 and TRBJ1-4. Sequencing was carried out using blood. CDR3 sequence reads: CASSQGINEKLFF.